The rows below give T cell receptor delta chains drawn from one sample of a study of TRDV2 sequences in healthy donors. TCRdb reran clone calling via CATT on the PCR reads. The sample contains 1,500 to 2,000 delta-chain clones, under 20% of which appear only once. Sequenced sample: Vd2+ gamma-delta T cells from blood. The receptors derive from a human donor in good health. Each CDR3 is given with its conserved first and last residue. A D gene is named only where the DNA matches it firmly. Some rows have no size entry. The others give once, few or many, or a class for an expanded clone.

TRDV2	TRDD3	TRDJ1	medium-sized	TGTGCCTGTGACACGGTTGGGGGATACAATGGCGATAAACTCATCTTT	CACDTVGGYNGDKLIF
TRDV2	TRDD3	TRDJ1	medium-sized	TGTGCCTGTGAAAAACTTGGGGGATACGCGTACACCGATAAACTCATCTTT	CACEKLGGYAYTDKLIF
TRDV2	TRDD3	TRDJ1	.	TGTGCTGGGTACTGGGGGTCAACCAGAGAAGAACACACCGATAAACTCATCTTT	CAGYWGSTREEHTDKLIF
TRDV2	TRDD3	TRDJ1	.	TGTGCCTGTGACACCCTAGCGCTGGGGGATAGGAGACTCATCTTT	CACDTLALGDRRLIF
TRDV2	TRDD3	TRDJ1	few	TGTGCCTGTGACTTACTGGGGGAGACCACCGATAAACTCATCTTT	CACDLLGETTDKLIF
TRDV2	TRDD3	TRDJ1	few	TGTGCCTGTGACACCGTCGGGCCTCTGGGGGATACTTCGGTTAAACTCATCTTT	CACDTVGPLGDTSVKLIF
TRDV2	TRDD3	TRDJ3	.	TGTGCCTGTGACACCGTGCCGTACCCACAAACTCCACTGGGGGATGCGAGCTCCTGGGACACCCGACAGATGTTTTTC	CACDTVPYPQTPLGDASSWDTRQMFF
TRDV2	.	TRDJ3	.	TGTGCCTGTGATGGACTTGAGGGATATGGGTACACCCGACAGATGTTTTTC	CACDGLEGYGYTRQMFF
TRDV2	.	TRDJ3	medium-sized	TGTGCCTGTGACACCGTAACTTCCTCGAGGCCCAGGTCGACGTCCGGGATGCCTTCCTGGGACACCCGACAGATGTTTTTC	CACDTVTSSRPRSTSGMPSWDTRQMFF
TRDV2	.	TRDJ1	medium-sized	TGTGCCTGTGACACCGTGGTTCACACCGATAAACTCATCTTT	CACDTVVHTDKLIF
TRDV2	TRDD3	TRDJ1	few	TGTGCCTGTGATCCTTTAAATACTGGGGGACCGTACACCGATAAACTCATCTTT	CACDPLNTGGPYTDKLIF
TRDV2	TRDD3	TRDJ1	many	TGTGCCTGTGACATGGGGGATACTACCACCGATAAACTCATCTTT	CACDMGDTTTDKLIF
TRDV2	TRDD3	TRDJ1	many	TGTGCCTGTGACGCGCTGGGGGATAGGAGACTCATCTTT	CACDALGDRRLIF
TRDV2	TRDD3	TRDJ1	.	TGTGCCTGTGACATGGGGGACCACTCCGGCGACACCGATAAACTCATCTTT	CACDMGDHSGDTDKLIF
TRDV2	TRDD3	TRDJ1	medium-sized	TGTGCCTGTGACGAGGTTGCTGGGGGACCGTACACCGATAAACTCATCTTT	CACDEVAGGPYTDKLIF
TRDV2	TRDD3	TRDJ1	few	TGTGCCTGTGACACCGTTGTGCTGGGTACTGGGGATCCCCACCGGGACGATAAACTCATCTTT	CACDTVVLGTGDPHRDDKLIF
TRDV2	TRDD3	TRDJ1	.	TGTGCCTGTGACATGGCTGGGGGACCCTACACCGATAAACTCATCTTT	CACDMAGGPYTDKLIF
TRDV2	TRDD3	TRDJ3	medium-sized	TGTGCCTGTGACCCTACTGGGGGTTCGATCTCCTGGGACACCCGACAGATGTTTTTC	CACDPTGGSISWDTRQMFF
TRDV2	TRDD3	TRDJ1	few	TGTGCCTGTGACACCGTCGGGCCTCTGGGGGATACCGATAAACTCATCTTT	CACDTVGPLGDTDKLIF
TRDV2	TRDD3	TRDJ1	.	TGTGCCTGTGATTTTGCGGGATACCGGGACGATAAACTCATCTTT	CACDFAGYRDDKLIF
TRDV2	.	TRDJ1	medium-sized	TGTGCCTGTGACACTCTTCAACAGGCCGATAAACTCATCTTT	CACDTLQQADKLIF
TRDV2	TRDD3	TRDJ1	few	TGTGCCTGTGAAAGCCTAGAGGGATACCGGGACGATAAACTCATCTTT	CACESLEGYRDDKLIF
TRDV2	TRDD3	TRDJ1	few	TGTGCCTGTGACATGGGGGATGCGAGCTCCGATAAACTCATCTTT	CACDMGDASSDKLIF
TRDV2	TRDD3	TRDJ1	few	TGTGCCTGTGAGGCCTTCCTGGTACTGGGGGATATCGGTCTCATCTTT	CACEAFLVLGDIGLIF
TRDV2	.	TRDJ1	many	TGTGCCTGTGACCAGACCGGGTACACCGATAAACTCATCTTT	CACDQTGYTDKLIF
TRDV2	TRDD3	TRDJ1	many	TGTGCCTGTGACTCACTTTCCCCAACCGCGCACTGGGGGACCCACAATAAAAACACCGATAAACTCATCTTT	CACDSLSPTAHWGTHNKNTDKLIF
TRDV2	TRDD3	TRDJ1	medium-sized	TGTGCCTGTGACGTACTGGGGGATAGGGCTTACACCGATAAACTCATCTTT	CACDVLGDRAYTDKLIF